This TCR beta chain comes out of a study of regulatory T cells in long-lasting Graves disease. Looking at the study overall: By definition, persistent Graves' disease involved antithyroid drugs for over 5 years alongside positive TSH receptor antibodies. Study outcomes and limitations: When disease was persistent, TRBV28, TRBJ1-2 and TRBJ2-5 were the favored segments.

Time point given: persistent/refractory GD, antithyroid drugs over 5 years with positive TRAb. Scientists built the TCR library using RNA that was extracted from PBMCs. The TCR beta library used iRepertoire HTBI primers with Arm-PCR amplification of CDR3. One entry per CDR3 protein, called by TCRdb with MiXCR from the multiplex PCR reads. The sample has about 470,000 distinct CDR3 sequences; 20% to 25% are singletons. The junction had 9 bases not matched to a gene; V was cut back by 1 base and J by 4 bases. Looked up from germline, CDR1 is MDHEN and CDR2 is SYDVKM. This CDR3 is 17 amino acids long. In this sample, this clonotype turned up many times. Its antigen is not known.

V is TRBV28 and J is TRBJ2-5; TRBD1 matches at 10 bases. This TCR derives from a female donor with Graves disease. The sequencing here drew on peripheral blood mononuclear cells (PBMCs), taken when the disease was refractory, from a patient treated with antithyroid drugs. CDR3 protein: CASSLLAGTGEGETQYF. In DNA form, the CDR3 reads TGTGCCAGCAGTTTATTAGCCGGGACAGGGGAAGGAGAGACCCAGTACTTC.